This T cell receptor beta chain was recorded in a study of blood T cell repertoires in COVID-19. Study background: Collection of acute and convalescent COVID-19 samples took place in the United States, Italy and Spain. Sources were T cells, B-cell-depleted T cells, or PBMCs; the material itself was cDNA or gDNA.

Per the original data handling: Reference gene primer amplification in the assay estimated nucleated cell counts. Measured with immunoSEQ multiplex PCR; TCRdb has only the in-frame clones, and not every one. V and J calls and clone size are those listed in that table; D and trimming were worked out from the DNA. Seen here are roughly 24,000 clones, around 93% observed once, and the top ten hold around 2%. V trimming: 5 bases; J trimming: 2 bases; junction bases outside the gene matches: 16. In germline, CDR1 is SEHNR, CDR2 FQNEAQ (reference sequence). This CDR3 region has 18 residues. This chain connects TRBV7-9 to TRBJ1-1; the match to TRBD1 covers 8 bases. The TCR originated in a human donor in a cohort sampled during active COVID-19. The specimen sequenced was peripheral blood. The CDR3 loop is CASSHGILAGQGNTEAFF. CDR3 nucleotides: TGTGCCAGCAGCCACGGCATACTAGCCGGACAGGGAAACACTGAAGCTTTCTTT.